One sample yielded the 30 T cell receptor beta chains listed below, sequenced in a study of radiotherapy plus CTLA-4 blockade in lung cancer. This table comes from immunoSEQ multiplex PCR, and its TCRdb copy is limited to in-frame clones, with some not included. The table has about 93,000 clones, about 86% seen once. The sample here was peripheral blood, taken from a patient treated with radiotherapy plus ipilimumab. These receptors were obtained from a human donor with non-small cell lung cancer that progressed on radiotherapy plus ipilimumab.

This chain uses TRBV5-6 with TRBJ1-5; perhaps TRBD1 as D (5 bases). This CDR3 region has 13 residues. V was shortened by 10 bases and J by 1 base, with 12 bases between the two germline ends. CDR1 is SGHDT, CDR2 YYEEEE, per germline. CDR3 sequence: CAGGRVSNQPQHF. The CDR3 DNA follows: TGTGCCGGGGGGAGAGTCAGCAATCAGCCCCAGCATTTT.

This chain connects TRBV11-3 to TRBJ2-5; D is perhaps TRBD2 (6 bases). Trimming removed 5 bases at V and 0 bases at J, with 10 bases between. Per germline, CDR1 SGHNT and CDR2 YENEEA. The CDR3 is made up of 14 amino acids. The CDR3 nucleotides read TGTGCCAGCAGCCTTGGGGGGTACCAAGAGACCCAGTACTTC. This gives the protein CASSLGGYQETQYF.

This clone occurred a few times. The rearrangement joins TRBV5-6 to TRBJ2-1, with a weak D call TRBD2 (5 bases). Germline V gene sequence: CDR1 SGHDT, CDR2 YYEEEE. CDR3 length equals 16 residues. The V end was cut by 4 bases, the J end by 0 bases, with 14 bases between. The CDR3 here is CASSLGGPSSYNEQFF. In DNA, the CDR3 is TGTGCCAGCAGCCTAGGCGGGCCCAGCTCCTACAATGAGCAGTTCTTC.

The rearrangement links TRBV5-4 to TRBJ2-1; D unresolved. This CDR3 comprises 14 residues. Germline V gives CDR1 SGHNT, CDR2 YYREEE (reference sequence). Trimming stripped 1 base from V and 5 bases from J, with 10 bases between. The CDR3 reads CASSLYLLNNEQFF. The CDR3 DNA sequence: TGTGCCAGCAGCTTGTACCTCCTTAACAATGAGCAGTTCTTC.

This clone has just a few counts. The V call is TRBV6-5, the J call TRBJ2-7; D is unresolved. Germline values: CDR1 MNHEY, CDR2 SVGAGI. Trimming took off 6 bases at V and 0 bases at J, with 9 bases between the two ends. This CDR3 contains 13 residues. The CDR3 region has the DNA TGTGCCAGCAGGGGAATCCGCTCCTACGAGCAGTACTTC. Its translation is CASRGIRSYEQYF.

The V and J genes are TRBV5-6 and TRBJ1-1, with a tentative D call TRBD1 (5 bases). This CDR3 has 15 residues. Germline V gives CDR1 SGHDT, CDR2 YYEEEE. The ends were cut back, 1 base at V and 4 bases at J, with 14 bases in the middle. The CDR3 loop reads CASSLWSGRRTEAFF. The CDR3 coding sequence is TGTGCCAGCAGCTTGTGGTCAGGGAGGCGCACTGAAGCTTTCTTT.

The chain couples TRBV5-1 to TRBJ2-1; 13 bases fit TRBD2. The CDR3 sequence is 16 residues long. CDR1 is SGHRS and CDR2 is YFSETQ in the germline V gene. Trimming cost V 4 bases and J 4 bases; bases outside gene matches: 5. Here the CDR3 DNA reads TGCGCCAGCAGCCTGGGGGGACTAGCGGGATACAATGAGCAGTTCTTC. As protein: CASSLGGLAGYNEQFF.

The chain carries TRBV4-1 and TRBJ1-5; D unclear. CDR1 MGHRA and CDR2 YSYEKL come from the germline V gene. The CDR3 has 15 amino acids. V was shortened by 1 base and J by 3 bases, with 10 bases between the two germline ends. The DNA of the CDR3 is TGCGCCAGCAGCCAAGGCTTCAGCTACAATCAGCCCCAGCATTTT. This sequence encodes CASSQGFSYNQPQHF.

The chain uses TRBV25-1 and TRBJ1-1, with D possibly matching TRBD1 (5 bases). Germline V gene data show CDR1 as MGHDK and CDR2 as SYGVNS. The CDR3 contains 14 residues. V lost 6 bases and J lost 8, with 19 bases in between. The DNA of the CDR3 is TGTGCCAGCAGACCCCCGGGGGTCGGGCGGGAAGCTTTCTTT. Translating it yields CASRPPGVGREAFF.

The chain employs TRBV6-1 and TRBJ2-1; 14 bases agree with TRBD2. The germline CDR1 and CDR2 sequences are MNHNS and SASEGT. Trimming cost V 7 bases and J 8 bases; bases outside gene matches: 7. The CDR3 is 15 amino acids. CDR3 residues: CASKTGTSGSDEQFF. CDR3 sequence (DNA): TGTGCCAGCAAAACCGGGACTAGCGGGAGTGATGAGCAGTTCTTC.

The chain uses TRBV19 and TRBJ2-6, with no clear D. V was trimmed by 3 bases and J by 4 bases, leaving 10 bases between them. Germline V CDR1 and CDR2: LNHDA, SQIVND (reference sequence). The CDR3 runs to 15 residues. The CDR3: CASSIGFLGANVLTF. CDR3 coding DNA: TGTGCCAGTAGTATTGGGTTTTTGGGGGCCAACGTCCTGACTTTC.

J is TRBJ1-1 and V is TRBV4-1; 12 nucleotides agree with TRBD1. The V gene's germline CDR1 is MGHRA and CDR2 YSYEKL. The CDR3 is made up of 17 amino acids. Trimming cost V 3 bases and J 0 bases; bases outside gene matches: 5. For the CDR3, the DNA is TGCGCCAGCAGCCAGGGACAGGGGGCGAGGTTGAACACTGAAGCTTTCTTT. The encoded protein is CASSQGQGARLNTEAFF.

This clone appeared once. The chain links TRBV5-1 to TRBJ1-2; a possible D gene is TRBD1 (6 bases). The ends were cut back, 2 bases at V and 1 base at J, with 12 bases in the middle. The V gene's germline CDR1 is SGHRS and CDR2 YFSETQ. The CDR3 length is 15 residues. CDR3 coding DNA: TGCGCCAGCAGCTTAAGGACAGACAGTAACTATGGCTACACCTTC. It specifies CASSLRTDSNYGYTF.

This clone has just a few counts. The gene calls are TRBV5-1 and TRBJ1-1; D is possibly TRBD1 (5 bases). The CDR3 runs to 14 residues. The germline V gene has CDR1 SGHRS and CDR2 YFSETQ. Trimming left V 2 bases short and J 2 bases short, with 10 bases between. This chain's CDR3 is CASSLWGENTEAFF. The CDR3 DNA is TGCGCCAGCAGCTTATGGGGGGAAAACACTGAAGCTTTCTTT.

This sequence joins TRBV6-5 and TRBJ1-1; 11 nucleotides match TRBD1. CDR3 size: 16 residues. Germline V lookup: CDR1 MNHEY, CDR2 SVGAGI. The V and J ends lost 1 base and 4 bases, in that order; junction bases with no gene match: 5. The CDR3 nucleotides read TGTGCCAGCAGTTACTTTTTTGGGACAGGGGGCACTGAAGCTTTCTTT. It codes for CASSYFFGTGGTEAFF.

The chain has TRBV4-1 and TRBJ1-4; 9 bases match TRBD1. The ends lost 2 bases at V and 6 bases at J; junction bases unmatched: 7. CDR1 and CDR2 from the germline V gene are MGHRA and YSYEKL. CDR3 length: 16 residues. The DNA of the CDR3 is TGCGCCAGCAGCCAACCCCACAGGGGGCAGGATGAAAAACTGTTTTTT. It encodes CASSQPHRGQDEKLFF.

The CDR3: CASSFEGVAGELFF. CDR3 nucleotides: TGCGCCAGCAGCTTTGAGGGGGTCGCCGGGGAGCTGTTTTTT. The chain recombines TRBV5-1 with TRBJ2-2; maybe TRBD1 (6 bases). Germline-derived CDR1 and CDR2 are SGHRS and YFSETQ. CDR3 length equals 14 residues. Trimming pared 2 bases from V and 6 bases from J, leaving 11 bases between.

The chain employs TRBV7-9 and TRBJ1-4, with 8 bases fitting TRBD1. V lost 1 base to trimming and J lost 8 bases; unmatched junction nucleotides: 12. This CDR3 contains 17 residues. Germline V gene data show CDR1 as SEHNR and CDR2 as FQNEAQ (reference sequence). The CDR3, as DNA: TGTGCCAGCAGCTTAGGGCCAACCGGGACAGGAGGGGAAAAACTGTTTTTT. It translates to CASSLGPTGTGGEKLFF.

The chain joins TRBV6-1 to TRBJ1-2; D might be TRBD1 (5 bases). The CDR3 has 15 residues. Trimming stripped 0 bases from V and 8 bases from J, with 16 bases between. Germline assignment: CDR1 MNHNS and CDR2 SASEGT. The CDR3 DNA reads TGTGCCAGCAGTGAAGCTGGCTGGGAGGGGAGCGGCTACACCTTC. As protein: CASSEAGWEGSGYTF.

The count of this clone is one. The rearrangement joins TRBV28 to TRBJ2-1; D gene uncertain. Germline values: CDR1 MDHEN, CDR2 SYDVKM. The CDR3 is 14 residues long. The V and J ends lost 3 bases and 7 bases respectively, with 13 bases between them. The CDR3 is CASSFATNTNEQFF. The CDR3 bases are TGTGCCAGCAGTTTTGCTACCAATACAAATGAGCAGTTCTTC.

Here the CDR3 reads CASSMAGVYNEQFF. CDR3 in DNA: TGTGCCAGTAGTATGGCGGGAGTCTACAATGAGCAGTTCTTC. V gene TRBV19 combines with J gene TRBJ2-1; 7 bases are shared with TRBD2. The CDR3 loop spans 14 amino acids. J lost 3 bases, V lost 3 bases, and 2 bases had no gene match. Per germline, CDR1 LNHDA and CDR2 SQIVND (reference sequence).

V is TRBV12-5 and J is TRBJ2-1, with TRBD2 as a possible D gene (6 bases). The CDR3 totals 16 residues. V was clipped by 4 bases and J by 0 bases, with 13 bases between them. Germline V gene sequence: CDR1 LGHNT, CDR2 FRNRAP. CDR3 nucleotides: TGTGCTAGTGGTTCGGGACTCCTGAGCTCCTACAATGAGCAGTTCTTC. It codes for CASGSGLLSSYNEQFF.

This chain's CDR3 is CASSTSSTSRSEQFF. As DNA, the CDR3 is TGTGCCAGTAGTACGTCGAGCACGTCAAGGAGTGAGCAGTTCTTC. The V call is TRBV19, the J call TRBJ2-1; D is ambiguous. V dropped 4 bases and J dropped 9 bases, with 19 bases sitting between them. The CDR3 has 15 residues. From germline, CDR1 is LNHDA and CDR2 SQIVND (reference sequence).

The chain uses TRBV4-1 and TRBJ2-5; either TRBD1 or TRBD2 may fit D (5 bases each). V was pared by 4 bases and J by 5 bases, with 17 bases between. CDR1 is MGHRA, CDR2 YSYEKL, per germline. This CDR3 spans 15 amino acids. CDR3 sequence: CASSRGTARGETQYF. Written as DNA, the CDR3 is TGCGCCAGCAGCCGGGGGACGGCCAGAGGGGAGACCCAGTACTTC.

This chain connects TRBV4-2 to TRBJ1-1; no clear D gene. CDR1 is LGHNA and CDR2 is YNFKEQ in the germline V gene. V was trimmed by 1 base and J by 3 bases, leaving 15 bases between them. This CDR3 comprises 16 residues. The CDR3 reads CASSQGETLGYTEAFF. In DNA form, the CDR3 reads TGTGCCAGCAGCCAAGGCGAGACCCTTGGGTACACTGAAGCTTTCTTT.

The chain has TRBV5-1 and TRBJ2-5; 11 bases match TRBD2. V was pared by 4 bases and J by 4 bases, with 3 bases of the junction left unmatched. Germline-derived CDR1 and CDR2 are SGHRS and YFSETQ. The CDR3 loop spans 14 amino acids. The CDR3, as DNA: TGCGCCAGCAGCCCTCTAGCGGGAGGAGAGACCCAGTACTTC. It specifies CASSPLAGGETQYF.

The CDR3 sequence: CASSPDRASGYTF. The CDR3 DNA sequence: TGTGCCAGCAGTCCCGACAGGGCTAGTGGCTACACCTTC. The chain employs TRBV27 and TRBJ1-2; 7 bases map to TRBD1. The CDR3 runs to 13 residues. V shed 5 bases and J 7 bases; nucleotides not matched to a gene: 7. Germline CDR1 reads MNHEY; CDR2 reads SMNVEV (reference sequence).

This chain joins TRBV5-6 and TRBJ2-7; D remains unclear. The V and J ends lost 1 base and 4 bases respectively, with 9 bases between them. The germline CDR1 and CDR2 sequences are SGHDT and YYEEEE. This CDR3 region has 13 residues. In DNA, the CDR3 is TGTGCCAGCAGCTTGTGGTCTTCTTACGAGCAGTACTTC. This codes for CASSLWSSYEQYF.

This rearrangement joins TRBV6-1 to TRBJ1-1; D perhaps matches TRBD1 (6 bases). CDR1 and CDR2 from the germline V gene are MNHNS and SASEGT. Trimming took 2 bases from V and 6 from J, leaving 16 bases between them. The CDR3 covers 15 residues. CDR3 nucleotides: TGTGCCAGCAGTGAAAGGGGGGGAGGGTACGCTGAAGCTTTCTTT. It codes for CASSERGGGYAEAFF.

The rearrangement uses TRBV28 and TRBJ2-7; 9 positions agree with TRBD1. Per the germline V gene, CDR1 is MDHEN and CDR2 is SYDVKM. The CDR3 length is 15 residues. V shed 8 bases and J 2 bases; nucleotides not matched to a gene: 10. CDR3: CASLLSGTGTYEQYF. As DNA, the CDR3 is TGTGCCAGCCTCCTCTCCGGGACAGGGACCTACGAGCAGTACTTC.